Listed below are T cell receptor beta chains from one sample, sequenced in a study of T cells in tumors after PD-1 blockade. Sequenced by immunoSEQ multiplex PCR; TCRdb stores in-frame clones only, minus some. The repertoire includes about 24,000 clones, roughly 80% of them detected once, and more than 10% sits in the top ten. The sequencing here drew on PBMCs, taken after anti-PD-1 treatment. The receptors stem from a human donor with basal cell carcinoma. The CDR3 runs from the conserved cysteine through the conserved F or W. D genes are given only for firm matches. Clone size is not always given. Where it is, it says once, few, many or a class for expanded clones.

TRBV2	.	TRBJ2-3	.	TGTGCCAGCAGTAAAGACGCCCGGGATACGCAGTATTTT	CASSKDARDTQYF
TRBV19	.	TRBJ1-1	.	TGTGCCAGTAGTATGAGGGGACGCATGAACACTGAAGCTTTCTTT	CASSMRGRMNTEAFF
TRBV7-9	.	TRBJ1-4	.	TGTGCCAGCGCGCGACACCTTAATGAAAAACTGTTTTTT	CASARHLNEKLFF
TRBV19	.	TRBJ2-1	.	TGTGCCAGTAGTATTCGAGGGGGGCTCGGCAATGAGCAGTTCTTC	CASSIRGGLGNEQFF
TRBV18	.	TRBJ2-1	TRBD2	TGTGCCAGCTCACAATATAGCGGGGGGAGCTCCTACAATGAGCAGTTCTTC	CASSQYSGGSSYNEQFF
TRBV4-1	.	TRBJ2-7	TRBD2	TGCGCCAGCAGCCCCCCTAGCGGGGGGAACTACGAGCAGTACTTC	CASSPPSGGNYEQYF
TRBV5-5	.	TRBJ2-5	TRBD2	TGTGCCAGCAGCGCAGGCATAGCGGGGGGTTCACAAGAGACCCAGTACTTC	CASSAGIAGGSQETQYF
TRBV2	.	TRBJ1-1	.	TGTGCCAGCAGATCCGACGACCAGAACACTGAAGCTTTCTTT	CASRSDDQNTEAFF
TRBV6-5	few	TRBJ2-1	.	TGTGCCAGCAGTTCCGGACCACTGGATGAGCAGTTCTTC	CASSSGPLDEQFF
TRBV25-1	.	TRBJ2-7	TRBD1	TGTGCCAGCAGTGAGACAGGGGTGGGCTACGAGCAGTACTTC	CASSETGVGYEQYF
TRBV2	.	TRBJ1-1	.	TGTGCCAGCACTCCGGAGGGGGGCAGGGTCGGCACTGAAGCTTTCTTT	CASTPEGGRVGTEAFF
TRBV3-1/TRBV3-2	.	TRBJ2-1	.	TGTGCCAGCAGCCAATATAGGGCCGATGAGCAGTTCTTC	CASSQYRADEQFF
TRBV12-3/TRBV12-4	.	TRBJ2-2	.	TGTGCCAGCAGTTTAGGGACCGGGGAGCTGTTTTTT	CASSLGTGELFF
TRBV3-1/TRBV3-2	few	TRBJ1-5	TRBD1	TGTGCCAGCAGCCGACAGGGTTACAATCAGCCCCAGCATTTT	CASSRQGYNQPQHF
TRBV11-3	.	TRBJ2-5	TRBD1	TGTGCCAGCAGCTTGGGGACAGCCAGAGAGACCCAGTACTTC	CASSLGTARETQYF
TRBV3-1/TRBV3-2	.	TRBJ2-1	TRBD2	TGTGCCAGCAGCCACGGGACTAGCTCCTACAATGAGCAGTTCTTC	CASSHGTSSYNEQFF
TRBV19	.	TRBJ1-5	TRBD1	TGTGCCAGTAGTATTTTTTGGGACAGGGGCACCAATCAGCCCCAGCATTTT	CASSIFWDRGTNQPQHF
TRBV7-9	once	TRBJ2-5	.	TGTGCCAGCAGCTTAGGGGGGAAAGAGACCCAGTACTTC	CASSLGGKETQYF
TRBV5-6	.	TRBJ2-3	.	TGTGCCAGCAGCTTGGCGTCAAATACGCAGTATTTT	CASSLASNTQYF
TRBV10-2	.	TRBJ2-3	TRBD2	TGCGCCAGCAGTGAGGCCCCCTGGCGGGGGGATACAGATACGCAGTATTTT	CASSEAPWRGDTDTQYF
TRBV5-4	.	TRBJ2-3	TRBD2	TGTGCCAGCAGCTCGGCTAGCGGTAGCACAGATACGCAGTATTTT	CASSSASGSTDTQYF
TRBV27	.	TRBJ2-5	TRBD1	TGTGCCAGCCGGGGACAGGGGACATCGGCACAAGAGACCCAGTACTTC	CASRGQGTSAQETQYF
TRBV10-1	.	TRBJ2-1	.	TGCGCCAGCAGTGAAGGGCCCCTGCCCTACAATGAGCAGTTCTTC	CASSEGPLPYNEQFF
TRBV2	.	TRBJ2-7	TRBD1	TGTGCCAGCAGTGAATGGACAGGGACCTACGAGCAGTACTTC	CASSEWTGTYEQYF
TRBV2	.	TRBJ1-1	.	TGTGCCAGCAATCCCCAGGGTATGAACACTGAAGCTTTCTTT	CASNPQGMNTEAFF
TRBV15	.	TRBJ1-1	.	TGTGCCACCAGCAGAGAAGGGGGACCAATGGGTACTGAAGCTTTCTTT	CATSREGGPMGTEAFF
TRBV6-2/TRBV6-3	.	TRBJ1-5	.	TGTGCCAGCAGTCAACACCAAAGACAGCCCCAGCATTTT	CASSQHQRQPQHF
TRBV3-1/TRBV3-2	.	TRBJ2-3	TRBD2	TGTGCCAGCAGCCTAGCGGGGAGCACAGATACGCAGTATTTT	CASSLAGSTDTQYF
TRBV5-1	.	TRBJ1-1	TRBD1	TGCGCCAGCAGCCCCTACAGGGGGCGGGACACTGAAGCTTTCTTT	CASSPYRGRDTEAFF
TRBV24-1	.	TRBJ1-5	.	TGTGCCACCAGTGATTTCCAACGACAGGAAGAGGGCAATCAGCCCCAGCATTTT	CATSDFQRQEEGNQPQHF
TRBV2	.	TRBJ1-3	.	TGTGCCACCGCCCCCATGAGCTCTGGAAACACCATATATTTT	CATAPMSSGNTIYF
TRBV5-4	once	TRBJ2-4	.	TGTGCCAGCAGCTTGGGGGGGGTGGAGGGTAACATTCAGTACTTC	CASSLGGVEGNIQYF
TRBV7-8	.	TRBJ2-7	.	TGTGCCAGCAGCTTCGAAGCCTACGAGCAGTACTTC	CASSFEAYEQYF
TRBV10-1	medium-sized	TRBJ2-1	TRBD1	TGCGCCAGCAGTATTAACAGGGGCTATGAGCAGTTCTTC	CASSINRGYEQFF
TRBV10-3	.	TRBJ2-1	TRBD1	TGTGCCATCGAGCGGACAGGGTTGGGTAATGAGCAGTTCTTC	CAIERTGLGNEQFF
TRBV12-3/TRBV12-4	.	TRBJ1-1	TRBD1	TGTGCCAGCAGCTATCAGGGGGCAGCTTTCTTT	CASSYQGAAFF
TRBV4-1	.	TRBJ1-5	.	TGCGCCAGCAGCCAAGTGTGGGGGGCTGCTCAGCCCCAGCATTTT	CASSQVWGAAQPQHF
TRBV6-1	.	TRBJ2-1	TRBD2	TGTGCCAGCAGTGAAGCGGGGGGGTACAATGAGCAGTTCTTC	CASSEAGGYNEQFF
TRBV6-5	.	TRBJ1-1	.	TGTGCCAGCAGTTACTCTTCACAGGGAAGAGCTTTCTTT	CASSYSSQGRAFF
TRBV9	.	TRBJ1-1	.	TGTGCCAGCAGCCCCAAACCCGCGGGGGTGAACACTGAAGCTTTCTTT	CASSPKPAGVNTEAFF
TRBV19	.	TRBJ2-7	.	TGTGCCAGTAGGGACTCGCGGTCCGAGCAGTACTTC	CASRDSRSEQYF
TRBV6-4	.	TRBJ1-1	.	TGTGCCAGCAGTGACACAGCGACAGGCGGCAGTGAAGCTTTCTTT	CASSDTATGGSEAFF
TRBV18	.	TRBJ2-3	.	TGTGCCAGCTCACCACCGAGTAGCAGGGGCTGGGGCACAGATACGCAGTATTTT	CASSPPSSRGWGTDTQYF
TRBV18	medium-sized	TRBJ2-2	.	TGTGCCAGCTCACCTTTGGCCGGGGAGCTGTTTTTT	CASSPLAGELFF
TRBV5-4	.	TRBJ2-7	.	TGTGCCAGCAGCTTGGATATAAACGAGCAGTACTTC	CASSLDINEQYF
TRBV6-6	.	TRBJ1-1	TRBD1	TGTGCCAGAGGCCGTCATCAAACAGGGGGAACTGAAGCTTTCTTT	CARGRHQTGGTEAFF
TRBV6-1	.	TRBJ1-4	.	TGTGCCAGCAGTGGTTCGAGGCTAGCAACTAATGAAAAACTGTTTTTT	CASSGSRLATNEKLFF
TRBV4-2	.	TRBJ2-1	.	TGTGCCAGCAGCTCTCATAACAATGAGCAGTTCTTC	CASSSHNNEQFF
TRBV5-1	.	TRBJ2-5	TRBD1	TGCGCCAGCAGCCAGACAGGGGGGAAAGAGACCCAGTACTTC	CASSQTGGKETQYF